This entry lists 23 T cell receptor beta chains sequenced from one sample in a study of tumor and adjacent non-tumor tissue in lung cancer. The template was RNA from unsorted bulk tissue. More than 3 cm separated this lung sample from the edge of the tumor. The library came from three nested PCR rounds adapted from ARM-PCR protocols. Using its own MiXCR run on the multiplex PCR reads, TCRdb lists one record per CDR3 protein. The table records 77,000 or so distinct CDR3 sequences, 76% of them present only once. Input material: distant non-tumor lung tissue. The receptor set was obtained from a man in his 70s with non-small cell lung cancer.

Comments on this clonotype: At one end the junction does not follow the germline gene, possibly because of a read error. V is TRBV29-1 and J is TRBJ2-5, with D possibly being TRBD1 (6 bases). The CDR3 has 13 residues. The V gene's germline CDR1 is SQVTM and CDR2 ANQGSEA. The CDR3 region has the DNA TGTAGCGTGGCAGACAGGCTCCAAGAGAGCCAGTATTTC. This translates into CSVADRLQESQYF.

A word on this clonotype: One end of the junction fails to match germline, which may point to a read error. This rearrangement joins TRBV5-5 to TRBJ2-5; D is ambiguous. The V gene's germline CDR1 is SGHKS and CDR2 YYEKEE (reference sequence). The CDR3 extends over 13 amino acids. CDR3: CASSLASPETQYF. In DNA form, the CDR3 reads TGCGCCAGCAGCTTGGCCAGTCCGGAGACCCAATACTTC. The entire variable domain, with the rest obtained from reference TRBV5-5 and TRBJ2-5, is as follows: DAGVTQSPTHLIKTRGQQVTLRCSPISGHKSVSWYQQVLGQGPQFIFQYYEKEERGRGNFPDRFSARQFPNYSSELNVNALLLGDSALYLCASSLASPETQYFGPGTRLLVL.

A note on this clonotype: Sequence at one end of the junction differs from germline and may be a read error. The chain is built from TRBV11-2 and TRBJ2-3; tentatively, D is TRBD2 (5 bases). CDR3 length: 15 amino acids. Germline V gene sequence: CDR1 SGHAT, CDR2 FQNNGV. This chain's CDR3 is CASSLYRGSTDTQYF. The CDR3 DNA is TGTGCCAGCAGCTTATATCGGGGTAGCACGGATACGCAGTATTTT. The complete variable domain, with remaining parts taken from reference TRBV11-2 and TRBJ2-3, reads EAGVAQSPRYKIIEKRQSVAFWCNPISGHATLYWYQQILGQGPKLLIQFQNNGVVDDSQLPKDRFSAERLKGVDSTLKIQPAKLEDSAVYLCASSLYRGSTDTQYFGPGTRLTVL.

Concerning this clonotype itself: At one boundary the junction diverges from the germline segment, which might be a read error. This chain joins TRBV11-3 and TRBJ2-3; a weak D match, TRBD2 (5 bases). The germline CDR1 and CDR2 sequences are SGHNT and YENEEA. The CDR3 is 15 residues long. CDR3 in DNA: TGTGCCAACACCTGTCGGGAAGTAAGCACAGATATGCAGTATTTT. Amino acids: CANTCREVSTDMQYF.

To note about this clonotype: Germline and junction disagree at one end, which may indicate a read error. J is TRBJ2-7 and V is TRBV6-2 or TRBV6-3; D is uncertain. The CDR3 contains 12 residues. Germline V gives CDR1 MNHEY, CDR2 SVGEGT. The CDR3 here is CTSGTPSSEQYF. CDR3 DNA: TGTACCAGTGGCACCCCGTCCTCCGAGCAGTACTTC.

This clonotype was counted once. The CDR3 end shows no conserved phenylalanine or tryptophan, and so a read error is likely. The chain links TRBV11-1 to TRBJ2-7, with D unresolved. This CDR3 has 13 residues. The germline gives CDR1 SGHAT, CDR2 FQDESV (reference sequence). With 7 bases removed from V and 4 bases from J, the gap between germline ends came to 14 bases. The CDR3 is CASNLFGGYEQYL. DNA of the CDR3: TGTGCCAGCAACTTGTTTGGTGGATACGAGCAGTACTTA.

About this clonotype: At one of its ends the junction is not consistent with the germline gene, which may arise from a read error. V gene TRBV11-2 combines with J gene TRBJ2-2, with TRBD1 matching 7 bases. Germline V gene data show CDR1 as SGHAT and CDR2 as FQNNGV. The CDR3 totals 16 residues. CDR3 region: CVSSLMGTGVAGEPFF. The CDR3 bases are TGTGTCAGCAGTTTAATGGGCACAGGGGTTGCTGGGGAGCCGTTTTTT.

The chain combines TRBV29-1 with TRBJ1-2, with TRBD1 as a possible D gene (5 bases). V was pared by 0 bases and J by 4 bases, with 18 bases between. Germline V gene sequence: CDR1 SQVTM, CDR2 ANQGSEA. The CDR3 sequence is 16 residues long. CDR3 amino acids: CSVEDSDDDSPYGYTF. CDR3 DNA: TGCAGCGTTGAAGATAGCGATGATGACAGTCCCTATGGCTACACCTTC. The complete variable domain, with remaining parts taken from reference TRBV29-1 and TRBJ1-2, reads SAVISQKPSRDICQRGTSLTIQCQVDSQVTMMFWYRQQPGQSLTLIATANQGSEATYESGFVIDKFPISRPNLTFSTLTVSNMSPEDSSIYLCSVEDSDDDSPYGYTFGSGTRLTVV.

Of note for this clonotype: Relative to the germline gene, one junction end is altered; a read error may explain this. The CDR3 region is CASSYSKNETPLNF. In DNA, the CDR3 is TGTGCCAGCAGTTACTCGAAGAATGAGACACCCCTCAACTTC. The J gene is TRBJ1-2, the V gene TRBV6-6; D call uncertain. The CDR3 is 14 amino acids. Germline CDR1 is MNHNY and CDR2 is SVGAGI (reference sequence).

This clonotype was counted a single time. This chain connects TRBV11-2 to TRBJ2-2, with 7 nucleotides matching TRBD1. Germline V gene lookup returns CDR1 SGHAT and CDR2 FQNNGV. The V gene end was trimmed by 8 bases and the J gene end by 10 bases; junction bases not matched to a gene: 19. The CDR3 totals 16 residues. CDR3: CASCSVGTGVAEELFF. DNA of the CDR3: TGTGCCAGCTGCTCAGTGGGCACAGGGGTTGCCGAGGAGCTGTTTTTT.

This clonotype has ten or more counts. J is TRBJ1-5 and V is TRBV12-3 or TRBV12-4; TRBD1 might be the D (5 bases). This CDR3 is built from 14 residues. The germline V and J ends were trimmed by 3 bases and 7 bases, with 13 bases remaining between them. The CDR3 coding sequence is TGTGCCAGCAGTTTCGGGGGAGAACGCCAGCCCCAGCATTTT. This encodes CASSFGGERQPQHF.

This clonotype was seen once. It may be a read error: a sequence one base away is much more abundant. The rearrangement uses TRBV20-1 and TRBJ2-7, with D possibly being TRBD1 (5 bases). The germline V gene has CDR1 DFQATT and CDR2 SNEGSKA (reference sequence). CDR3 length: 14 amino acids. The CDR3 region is CSARVDGRVYVQYF. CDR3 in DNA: TGCAGTGCTAGAGTAGATGGCAGGGTCTACGTGCAGTACTTC.

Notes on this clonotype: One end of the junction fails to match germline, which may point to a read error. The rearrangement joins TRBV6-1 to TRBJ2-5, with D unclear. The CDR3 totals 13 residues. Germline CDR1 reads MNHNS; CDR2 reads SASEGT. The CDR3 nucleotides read TGTGCCAGCAACAACCAAGGGCTGGAGAACCAGTACTTC. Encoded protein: CASNNQGLENQYF.

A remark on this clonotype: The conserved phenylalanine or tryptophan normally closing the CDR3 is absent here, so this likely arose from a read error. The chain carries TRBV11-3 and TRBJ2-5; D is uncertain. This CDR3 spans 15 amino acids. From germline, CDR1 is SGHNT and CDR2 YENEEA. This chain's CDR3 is CATSLISSWAETQYY. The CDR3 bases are TGTGCCACCAGCTTAATCTCCTCGTGGGCTGAGACCCAGTACTAC.

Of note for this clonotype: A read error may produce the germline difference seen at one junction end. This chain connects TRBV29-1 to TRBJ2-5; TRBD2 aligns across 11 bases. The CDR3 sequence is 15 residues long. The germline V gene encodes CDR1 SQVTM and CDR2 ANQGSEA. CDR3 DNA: TGCAGCGTGGACGGTCTAGCGGGGGGTAAGGAGACCCAATGCTTC. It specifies CSVDGLAGGKETQCF.

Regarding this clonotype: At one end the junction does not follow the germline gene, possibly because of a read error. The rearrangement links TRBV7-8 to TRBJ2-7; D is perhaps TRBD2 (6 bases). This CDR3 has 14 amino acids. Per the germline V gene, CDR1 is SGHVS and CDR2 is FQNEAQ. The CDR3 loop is CTSSLEGLEDEQYF. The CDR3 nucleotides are TGTACCAGCAGCTTAGAGGGACTGGAGGACGAGCAGTACTTC.

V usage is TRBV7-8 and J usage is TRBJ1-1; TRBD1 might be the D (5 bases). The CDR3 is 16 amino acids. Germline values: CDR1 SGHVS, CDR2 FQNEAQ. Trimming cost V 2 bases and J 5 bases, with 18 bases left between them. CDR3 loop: CASSLIDPGSSTEAFF. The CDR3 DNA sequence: TGTGCCAGCAGCTTAATTGATCCAGGGTCATCAACTGAAGCTTTCTTT.

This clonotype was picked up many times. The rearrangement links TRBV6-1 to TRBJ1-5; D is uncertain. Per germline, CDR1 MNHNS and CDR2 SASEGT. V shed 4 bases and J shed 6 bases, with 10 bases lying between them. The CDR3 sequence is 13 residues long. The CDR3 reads CASSVSRVQPQHF. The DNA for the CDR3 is TGTGCCAGCAGTGTTAGTAGGGTTCAGCCCCAGCATTTT.

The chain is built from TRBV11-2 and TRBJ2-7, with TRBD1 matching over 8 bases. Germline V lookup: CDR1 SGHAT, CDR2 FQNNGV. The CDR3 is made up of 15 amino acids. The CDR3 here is CASSLDQGATYEQYV. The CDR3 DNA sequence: TGTGCAAGCAGCTTAGATCAGGGGGCCACCTACGAGCAGTACGTC.

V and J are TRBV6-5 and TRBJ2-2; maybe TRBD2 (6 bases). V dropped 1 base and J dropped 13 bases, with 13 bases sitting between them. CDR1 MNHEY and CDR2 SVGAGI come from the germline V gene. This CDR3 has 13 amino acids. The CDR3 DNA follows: TGTGCCAGCAGTTACTGGGGCATCGGGAGGCTGTTTTTT. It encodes CASSYWGIGRLFF.

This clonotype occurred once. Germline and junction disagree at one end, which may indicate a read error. The CDR3 sequence is CARSLDQENSYNEQFF. The CDR3 DNA reads as TGTGCCAGGAGCTTGGATCAGGAAAACTCCTACAATGAGCAATTCTTC. The chain joins TRBV5-4 to TRBJ2-1; D call uncertain. The CDR3 has 16 residues. The V gene's germline CDR1 is SGHNT and CDR2 YYREEE (reference sequence).

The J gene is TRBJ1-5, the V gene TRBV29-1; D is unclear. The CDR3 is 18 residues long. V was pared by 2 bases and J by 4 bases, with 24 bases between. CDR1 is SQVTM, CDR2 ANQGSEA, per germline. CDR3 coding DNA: TGCAGCGTTGAATATCTATGGGAAGGCGGCATTGGAAATCAGCCCCAGCATTTT. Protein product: CSVEYLWEGGIGNQPQHF.

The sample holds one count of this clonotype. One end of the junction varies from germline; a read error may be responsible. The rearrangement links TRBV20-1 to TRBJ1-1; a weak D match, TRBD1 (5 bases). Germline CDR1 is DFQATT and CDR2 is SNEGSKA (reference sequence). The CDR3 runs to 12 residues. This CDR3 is CRARDSNTEAFF. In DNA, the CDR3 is TGCAGAGCTAGAGACAGTAACACTGAAGCATTCTTT.